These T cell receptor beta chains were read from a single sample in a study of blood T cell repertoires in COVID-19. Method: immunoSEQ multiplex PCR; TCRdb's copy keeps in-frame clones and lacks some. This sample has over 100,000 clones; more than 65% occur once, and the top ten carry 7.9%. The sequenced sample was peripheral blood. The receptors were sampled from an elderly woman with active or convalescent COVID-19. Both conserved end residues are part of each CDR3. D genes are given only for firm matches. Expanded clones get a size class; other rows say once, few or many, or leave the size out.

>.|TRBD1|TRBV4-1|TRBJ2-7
CASSQVVDRGYEQYF
TGCGCCAGCAGCCAAGTTGTGGACAGGGGCTACGAGCAGTACTTC
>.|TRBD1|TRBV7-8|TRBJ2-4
CASSWTGTQNIQYF
TGTGCCAGCAGTTGGACAGGGACTCAAAACATTCAGTACTTC
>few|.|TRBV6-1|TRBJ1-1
CASSEAGGTEAFF
TGTGCCAGCAGTGAAGCAGGGGGCACTGAAGCTTTCTTT
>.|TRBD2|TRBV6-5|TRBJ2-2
CASSWQRESGELFF
TGTGCCAGCAGTTGGCAGCGGGAGAGCGGGGAGCTGTTTTTT
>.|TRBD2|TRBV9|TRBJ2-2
CASSAGTSGRGTGELFF
TGTGCCAGCAGCGCAGGGACTAGCGGGAGGGGGACCGGGGAGCTGTTTTTT
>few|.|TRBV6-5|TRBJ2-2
CASRKGRSTGELFF
TGTGCCAGCAGGAAGGGGCGAAGTACCGGGGAGCTGTTTTTT
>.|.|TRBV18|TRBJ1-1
CASSRGQIETEAFF
TGTGCCAGCTCACGAGGACAGATAGAGACTGAAGCTTTCTTT
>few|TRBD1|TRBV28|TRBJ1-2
CASTDGQGSFYGYTF
TGTGCCAGCACCGACGGACAGGGGTCTTTCTATGGCTACACCTTC
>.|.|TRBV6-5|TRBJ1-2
CASSRGNYGYTF
TGTGCCAGCAGTAGGGGTAACTATGGCTACACCTTC
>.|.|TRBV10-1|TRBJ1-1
CASTTGLNTEAFF
TGCGCCAGCACCACAGGACTGAACACTGAAGCTTTCTTT
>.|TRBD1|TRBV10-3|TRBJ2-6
CATGISGGSGANVLTF
TGTGCCACGGGGATTTCAGGGGGCTCTGGGGCCAACGTCCTGACTTTC
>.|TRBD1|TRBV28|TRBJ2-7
CASSLLSQGSQEQYF
TGTGCCAGCAGTTTACTGTCACAGGGGAGTCAAGAGCAGTACTTC
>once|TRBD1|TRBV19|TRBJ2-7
CASSPMTGGSYEQYF
TGTGCCAGTAGCCCTATGACAGGGGGGTCCTACGAGCAGTACTTC
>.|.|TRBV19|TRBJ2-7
CASSIAPGWSYEQYF
TGTGCCAGTAGTATCGCCCCAGGTTGGTCCTACGAGCAGTACTTC
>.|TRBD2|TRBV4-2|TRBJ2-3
CASSQGIAGGADTQYF
TGTGCCAGCAGCCAAGGTATTGCGGGAGGAGCAGATACGCAGTATTTT
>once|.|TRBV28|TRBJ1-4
CASSSLRGLGGEKLFF
TGTGCCAGCAGTTCCCTCCGCGGACTCGGTGGTGAAAAACTGTTTTTT
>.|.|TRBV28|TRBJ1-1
CASPPPLGATEAFF
TGTGCCAGCCCTCCCCCTTTGGGGGCCACTGAAGCTTTCTTT
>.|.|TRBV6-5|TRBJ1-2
CASRGWQDNYGYTF
TGTGCCAGCAGGGGCTGGCAGGATAACTATGGCTACACCTTC
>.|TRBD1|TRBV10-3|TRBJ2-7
CAISDGQDNYEQYF
TGTGCCATCAGTGATGGACAGGACAACTACGAGCAGTACTTC
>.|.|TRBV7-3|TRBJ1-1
CASSLSPYGTEAFF
TGTGCCAGCAGCTTATCACCTTACGGCACTGAAGCTTTCTTT
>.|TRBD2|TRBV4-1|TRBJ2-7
CASSRTSGSSYEQYF
TGCGCCAGCAGCCGGACTAGCGGGAGCTCCTACGAGCAGTACTTC
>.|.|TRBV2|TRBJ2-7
CASSPNYEQYF
TGTGCCAGCAGTCCAAACTACGAGCAGTACTTC
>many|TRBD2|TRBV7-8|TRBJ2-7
CASSLGLAGGWYF
TGTGCCAGCAGCTTAGGGCTAGCGGGAGGATGGTACTTC
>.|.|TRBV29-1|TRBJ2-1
CSVVQGRSYNEQFF
TGCAGCGTTGTGCAGGGGCGTTCATACAATGAGCAGTTCTTC
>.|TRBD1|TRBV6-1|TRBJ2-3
CASSEATAGGKGTQYF
TGTGCCAGCAGTGAAGCGACGGCAGGGGGAAAAGGTACGCAGTATTTT
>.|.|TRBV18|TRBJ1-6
CASSPGGRPLHF
TGTGCCAGCTCACCGGGGGGGCGGCCCCTCCACTTT
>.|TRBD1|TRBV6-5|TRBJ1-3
CASSTGGKDTIYF
TGTGCCAGCAGTACAGGGGGCAAGGACACCATATATTTT
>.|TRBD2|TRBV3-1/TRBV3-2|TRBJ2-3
CASSQDPASGGSTDTQYF
TGTGCCAGCAGCCAAGATCCGGCTAGCGGGGGGAGCACAGATACGCAGTATTTT
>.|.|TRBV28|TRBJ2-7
CASTRGYEQYF
TGTGCCAGTACCAGGGGATACGAGCAGTACTTC